The rows below give T cell receptor beta chains drawn from one sample of a study of T cell responses to AZD1222 COVID-19 vaccine. Clones were read by immunoSEQ multiplex PCR, and TCRdb kept only the in-frame ones, dropping some. In the table there are tens of thousands of clones, around 93% of which are singletons. This sample comprised peripheral blood, obtained 28 days after the second AZD1222 dose. These receptors were taken from an adult who received the AZD1222 COVID-19 vaccine. Both conserved end residues are part of each CDR3. The D gene is left open where the match is weak. The size entry is marked missing in some rows and otherwise reads once, few, many or a size class.

D	V	J	size	DNA	CDR3
TRBD1	TRBV27	TRBJ1-1	.	TGTGCCAGCAAGATACAGGGGGCGTCCACTGAAGCTTTCTTT	CASKIQGASTEAFF
.	TRBV11-2	TRBJ2-3	.	TGTGCCAGCAGCGGGGGCACAGATACGCAGTATTTT	CASSGGTDTQYF
.	TRBV5-1	TRBJ1-2	.	TGCGCCAGCAGCTTGGCAGGGGACGGCTACACCTTC	CASSLAGDGYTF
TRBD1	TRBV18	TRBJ2-1	.	TGTGCCAGCTCACCCAGGACAGGGTCAGGTAATGAGCAGTTCTTC	CASSPRTGSGNEQFF
TRBD2	TRBV7-9	TRBJ2-2	.	TGTGCCAGCAGCTTAACTAGCGGGAGCCTGAACACCGGGGAGCTGTTTTTT	CASSLTSGSLNTGELFF
.	TRBV7-9	TRBJ2-2	.	TGTGCCAGCAGCCGGGCCGGACGGTACACCGGGGAGCTGTTTTTT	CASSRAGRYTGELFF
.	TRBV28	TRBJ1-1	.	TGTGCCAGCAGGGACGGTGAAGCTTTCTTT	CASRDGEAFF
TRBD1	TRBV12-3/TRBV12-4	TRBJ1-2	.	TGTGCCAGCAGTTTGGGACAGAACGATGGCTACACCTTC	CASSLGQNDGYTF
TRBD2	TRBV28	TRBJ2-1	.	TGTGCCAGCAGTTTGGGGAGCGGGAGGCCCTACAATGAGCAGTTCTTC	CASSLGSGRPYNEQFF
.	TRBV28	TRBJ2-1	.	TGTGCCAGCAGAAAAGAGAGCAGGAGGCTTGAGCAGTTCTTC	CASRKESRRLEQFF
.	TRBV9	TRBJ2-7	.	TGTGCCAGCAGCGTAGAAGGGGGCTCCTACGAGCAGTACTTC	CASSVEGGSYEQYF
.	TRBV6-5	TRBJ2-1	.	TGTGCCAGCAGTTACTCGGATAATGAGCAGTTCTTC	CASSYSDNEQFF
.	TRBV2	TRBJ1-5	.	TGTGCCAGCACGCTAGACAGGAATCTCAATCAGCCCCAGCATTTT	CASTLDRNLNQPQHF
.	TRBV28	TRBJ1-2	.	TGTGCCAGCACCAACCCCGGACTTCTCCCCTTGGGCTATGGCTACACCTTC	CASTNPGLLPLGYGYTF
.	TRBV10-3	TRBJ1-5	.	TGTGCCATCAGTGGGGGAGCCGGAGAGAAGCCCCAGCATTTT	CAISGGAGEKPQHF
.	TRBV5-1	TRBJ2-3	.	TGCGCCAGCAGCTCCGAGTGGGGCACAGATACGCAGTATTTT	CASSSEWGTDTQYF
.	TRBV19	TRBJ2-5	.	TGTGCCAGTAGGCCCGCGGGACTTACCGAAGAGACCCAGTACTTC	CASRPAGLTEETQYF
TRBD1	TRBV6-6	TRBJ2-1	.	TGTGCCAGCAGGGGACAGTCCTACAATGAGCAGTTCTTC	CASRGQSYNEQFF
.	TRBV30	TRBJ1-5	.	TGTGCCTGGAGGTTTGGGGGACACAATCAGCCCCAGCATTTT	CAWRFGGHNQPQHF
.	TRBV5-6	TRBJ1-6	medium-sized	TGTGCCAGCAGCTTGGGACAGGCCGGTTCACCCCTCCACTTT	CASSLGQAGSPLHF
.	TRBV30	TRBJ2-5	.	TGTGCCTGGAGTGCGATTGGCGAGACCCAGTACTTC	CAWSAIGETQYF
TRBD2	TRBV28	TRBJ2-7	.	TGTGCCAGCAGTTCCCGGGACTATGGGAACTACGAGCAGTACTTC	CASSSRDYGNYEQYF
.	TRBV18	TRBJ1-3	.	TGTGCCAGCCTAAAGACAGCTGGAAACACCATATATTTT	CASLKTAGNTIYF
.	TRBV5-1	TRBJ2-5	.	TGCGCCAGCAGCCAAACAGATAAAGAGACCCAGTACTTC	CASSQTDKETQYF
.	TRBV6-5	TRBJ2-1	.	TGTGCCAGCAGACTACAGGGCTCCGGTGAGCAGTTCTTC	CASRLQGSGEQFF
TRBD2	TRBV19	TRBJ2-5	.	TGTGCCAGTAGTATACGGACTAGCAGACAAGAGACCCAGTACTTC	CASSIRTSRQETQYF
.	TRBV14	TRBJ1-5	.	TGTGCCAGCAGCCAAGGTGGGGGGGCCAATCAGCCCCAGCATTTT	CASSQGGGANQPQHF
.	TRBV18	TRBJ2-7	.	TGTGCCAGCTCACCGGGACACTCCCTGGGGCAGTACTTC	CASSPGHSLGQYF